This entry features one TCR beta chain sequence. These data belong to a study of blood T cell repertoires in COVID-19. As for the study in general: Specimens from acute and convalescent COVID-19 originated in the United States, Italy and Spain. T cells, B-cell-depleted T cells, or PBMCs supplied cDNA or gDNA.

CDR1 and CDR2 (germline): WNHNN, SYGVQD (reference sequence). V gave up 0 bases and J gave up 6 bases, with 6 bases separating them. This CDR3 comprises 12 residues. In the authors' methods: From reference gene primer amplification, estimates of nucleated cell counts were derived. This table comes from immunoSEQ multiplex PCR, and its TCRdb copy is limited to in-frame clones, with some not included. That table supplies the V and J calls and clone size; D and trimming were determined from the DNA. Of some 120,000 clones in the sample, 88% were seen once. The sample was peripheral blood. The V gene is TRBV10-1, the J gene TRBJ2-7; the D is unclear. The clonotype comes from a human donor in a cohort sampled during active COVID-19. The CDR3 spells CASSESSAEQYF. CDR3 nucleotide sequence: TGCGCCAGCAGTGAGTCGAGCGCCGAGCAGTACTTC.